Below are 7 T cell receptor beta chains sequenced from a single sample in a study of shared clonotypes between healthy human individuals. This table comes from immunoSEQ multiplex PCR, and its TCRdb copy is limited to in-frame clones, with some not included. The sample has 550,000 to 700,000 clones; roughly 72% are singletons. Specimen: memory CD4+ T cells sorted from blood. Noted subset: CD45RA-negative fraction. These receptors came from a woman aged 25 to 39 in good health.

V gene TRBV7-9 combines with J gene TRBJ1-2, with D possibly being TRBD1 (6 bases). Trimming took off 6 bases at V and 4 bases at J, with 12 bases between the two ends. CDR1 and CDR2 (germline): SEHNR, FQNEAQ (reference sequence). This CDR3 comprises 13 residues. Here the CDR3 reads CASSQRGVYGYTF. The CDR3 DNA follows: TGTGCCAGCAGTCAAAGGGGGGTCTATGGCTACACCTTC.

The rearrangement links TRBV28 to TRBJ1-5, with D perhaps matching TRBD1 (5 bases). Germline CDR1 MDHEN, CDR2 SYDVKM. The CDR3 extends over 14 amino acids. V was shortened by 7 bases and J by 5 bases, with 15 bases between the two germline ends. CDR3 residues: CASTPEGRHQPQHF. The CDR3, as DNA: TGTGCCAGCACCCCCGAGGGGCGCCATCAGCCCCAGCATTTT.

This clone was seen more than once but under ten times. The chain combines TRBV11-2 with TRBJ1-2; perhaps TRBD1 as D (5 bases). Trimming cost V 1 base and J 3 bases, with 9 bases left between them. This CDR3 is 14 amino acids long. CDR1 is SGHAT and CDR2 is FQNNGV in the germline V gene. The CDR3: CASSLGRDYYGYTF. The CDR3 bases are TGTGCCAGCAGCTTAGGCCGGGACTACTATGGCTACACCTTC.

The V call is TRBV6-5, the J call TRBJ2-7, with a possible D match to TRBD1 (7 bases). Trimming shortened V by 7 bases and J by 2 bases, and 15 bases separated the two germline ends. The CDR3 sequence is 14 residues long. Germline CDR1 MNHEY, CDR2 SVGAGI. The CDR3 here is CASNGGTAAYEQYF. DNA for the CDR3: TGTGCCAGCAATGGGGGGACAGCAGCCTACGAGCAGTACTTC.

This clone turned up a few times. J is TRBJ1-2 and V is TRBV19; 8 bases match TRBD1. The CDR3 has 16 amino acids. Germline trimming cut 4 bases from V and 4 bases from J; bases unmatched to any gene: 11. The germline V gene encodes CDR1 LNHDA and CDR2 SQIVND (reference sequence). The CDR3 bases are TGTGCCAGTAGTACCAGGGACAGGAGATACTCCTATGGCTACACCTTC. It translates to CASSTRDRRYSYGYTF. Based on the CDR3 plus reference TRBV19 and TRBJ1-2, the full variable domain is DGGITQSPKYLFRKEGQNVTLSCEQNLNHDAMYWYRQDPGQGLRLIYYSQIVNDFQKGDIAEGYSVSREKKESFPLTVTSAQKNPTAFYLCASSTRDRRYSYGYTFGSGTRLTVV.

This clone showed up many times. This chain connects TRBV19 to TRBJ2-3; D is unresolved. There are 15 residues in the CDR3. V lost 5 bases and J lost 2, with 14 bases in between. The germline V gene has CDR1 LNHDA and CDR2 SQIVND (reference sequence). The CDR3 DNA follows: TGTGCCAGTAGTCCGGGTCGTCACTACACAGATACGCAGTATTTT. Residues: CASSPGRHYTDTQYF.

The V call is TRBV25-1, the J call TRBJ2-1; 9 bases map to TRBD2. The V segment lost 4 bases and the J segment 2 bases; nucleotides outside the gene matches: 9. The CDR3 contains 17 residues. Germline-derived CDR1 and CDR2 are MGHDK and SYGVNS. For the CDR3, the DNA is TGTGCCAGCAGTGCACGGGCAATAGCGGGGGCCTACAATGAGCAGTTCTTC. This sequence encodes CASSARAIAGAYNEQFF.